This TCR beta chain was sequenced in a study of control samples from healthy donors and cancer patients. V trimming: 3 bases; J trimming: 5 bases; junction bases outside the gene matches: 18. In germline, CDR1 is SNHLY, CDR2 FYNNEI. The CDR3 is 20 residues long. The repertoire was sequenced with immunoSEQ multiplex PCR; TCRdb's copy has only in-frame clones and lacks some. The data hold nearly 200,000 clones, with around 90% observed a single time. The genes are TRBV2 and TRBJ2-5; 13 bases match TRBD2. This receptor was obtained from a man aged 25 to 40 in good health. The sample comprised blood. The CDR3 reads CASSEPSWTSGSGSRETQYF. The CDR3 DNA reads TGTGCCAGCAGTGAGCCTTCGTGGACTAGCGGGAGTGGAAGCCGGGAGACCCAGTACTTC. Full variable domain (remainder filled in from reference TRBV2 and TRBJ2-5): EPEVTQTPSHQVTQMGQEVILRCVPISNHLYFYWYRQILGQKVEFLVSFYNNEISEKSEIFDDQFSVERPDGSNFTLKIRSTKLEDSAMYFCASSEPSWTSGSGSRETQYFGPGTRLLVL.